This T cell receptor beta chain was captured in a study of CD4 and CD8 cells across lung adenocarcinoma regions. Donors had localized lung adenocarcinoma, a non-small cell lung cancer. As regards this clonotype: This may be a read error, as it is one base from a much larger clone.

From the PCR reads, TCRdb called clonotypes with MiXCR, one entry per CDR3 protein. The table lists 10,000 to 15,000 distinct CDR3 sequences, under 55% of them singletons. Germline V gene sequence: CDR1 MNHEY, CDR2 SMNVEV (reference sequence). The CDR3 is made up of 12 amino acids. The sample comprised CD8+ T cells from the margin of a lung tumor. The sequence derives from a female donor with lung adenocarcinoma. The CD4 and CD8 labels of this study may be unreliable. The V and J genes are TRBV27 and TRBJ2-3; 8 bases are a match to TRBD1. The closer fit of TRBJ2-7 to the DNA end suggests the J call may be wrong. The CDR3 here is CASSPTGGEQYF. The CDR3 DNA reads TGTGCCAGCAGTCCTACAGGGGGTGAGCAGTACTTC.